This TCR beta chain was identified in a study of blood T cell repertoires in COVID-19 (dated by TCRdb to about 2020). For the study in its entirety: The collaborator samples originated in the United States, Italy and Spain and spanned the acute and convalescent phases of COVID-19. The prospective study material was composed of cDNA or gDNA derived from T cells, B-cell-depleted T cells, or PBMCs. Subjects who had been exposed to COVID-19, were actively infected with it, or had recovered from it provided the deeply sampled blood TCRbeta repertoires that made up the dataset. The repertoires were released in a freely available public database intended as a resource for research on the immune response to SARS-CoV-2. Samples came from the ongoing ImmuneRACE study (first 160 participants) plus 1,254 subjects from 6 global collaborators. The sample metadata nearly always contained a de-identified subject ID, COVID-19 status, age in years and sex. Where HLA class I and class II types were available, the types were taken from metadata supplied by the sample provider, not from assay-based typing.

About this clone: The clone's antigen remains unknown. Qualities for individual bases were not recorded, and no much larger clone is one base off.

The investigation overall reported the following: How much clinical and demographic metadata was included differed by source and by participant, and the metadata was provided uncurated.

TCRbeta CDR3 regions were amplified from genomic DNA using the immunoSEQ Assay, a bias-controlled multiplex PCR. On the study's bioinformatics: The number of nucleated cells in each sample was estimated by amplification of reference gene primers within the assay. Sequence reads were collapsed and filtered to measure the absolute abundance of every unique TCRbeta CDR3 rearrangement. For each sample, productive Simpson clonality was calculated by taking the square root of Simpson's diversity index across productive rearrangements. The clones in this table, taken by TCRdb from immuneACCESS, are in-frame only. Not every clone is retained; where verified, under half of the shortfall comes from an unresolved V gene, and the cause of the rest is unknown. V and J calls and clone size follow that table, whereas D and trimming were derived from the DNA. The sample table shows about 340,000 clones, and almost 90% are seen once. The ten biggest clones cover about 7% of the sample.

One collaborating source in Seattle enrolled patients during active infection and followed them longitudinally through the course of disease. Whole blood was collected in K2EDTA tubes by collaborating institutions according to the institutions' own protocols. For TCRbeta analysis, collaborators shipped samples as frozen whole blood, isolated PBMCs, or DNA extracted from either of those sample types. V lost 6 bases and J lost 7 bases, and the count of bases not matched to a germline gene is 4. The CDR3 goes from the cysteine to the phenylalanine over 12 residues. The sequence is cut down to CDR3 DNA, 36 bases in frame from base 1. The germline V gene provides CDR1 SNHLY and CDR2 FYNNEI.

The clonotype comes from a woman in her sixties or seventies with COVID-19, enrolled during active disease. What was sequenced was peripheral blood. Recombination linked TRBV2 to TRBJ1-2; 8 of the junction bases match TRBD1. The CDR3 region reads CASRTGGIGYTF. Read as DNA, the sequence is TGTGCCAGCAGAACAGGGGGAATTGGCTACACCTTC.